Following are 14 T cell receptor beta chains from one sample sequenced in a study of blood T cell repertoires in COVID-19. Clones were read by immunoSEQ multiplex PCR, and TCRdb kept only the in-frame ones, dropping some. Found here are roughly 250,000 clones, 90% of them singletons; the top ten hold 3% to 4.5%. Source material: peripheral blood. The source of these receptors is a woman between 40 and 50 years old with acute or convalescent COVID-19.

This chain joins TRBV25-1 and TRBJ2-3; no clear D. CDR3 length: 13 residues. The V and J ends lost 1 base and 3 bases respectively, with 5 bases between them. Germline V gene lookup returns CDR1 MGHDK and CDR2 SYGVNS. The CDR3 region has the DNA TGTGCCAGCAGTGAATTCATGACAGATACGCAGTATTTT. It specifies CASSEFMTDTQYF.

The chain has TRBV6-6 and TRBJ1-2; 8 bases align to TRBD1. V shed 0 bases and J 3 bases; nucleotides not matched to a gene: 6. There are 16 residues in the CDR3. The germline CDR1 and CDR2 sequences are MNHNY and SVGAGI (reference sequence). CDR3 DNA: TGTGCCAGCAGTTACTCGATTGCAGGGGGCGACTATGGCTACACCTTC. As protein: CASSYSIAGGDYGYTF.

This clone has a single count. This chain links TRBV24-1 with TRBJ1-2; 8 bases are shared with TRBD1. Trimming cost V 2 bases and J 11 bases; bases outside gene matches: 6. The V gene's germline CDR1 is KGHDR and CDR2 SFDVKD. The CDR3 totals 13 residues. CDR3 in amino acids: CATSDSGGAGYTF. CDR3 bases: TGTGCCACCAGTGATTCAGGGGGCGCAGGGTACACCTTC.

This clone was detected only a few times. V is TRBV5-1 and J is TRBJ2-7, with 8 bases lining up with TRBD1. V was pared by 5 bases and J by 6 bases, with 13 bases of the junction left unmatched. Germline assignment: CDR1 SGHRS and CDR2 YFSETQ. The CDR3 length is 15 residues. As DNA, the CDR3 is TGCGCCAGCAGTCCCGGACAGGGTGCTACGTCCGAGCAGTACGTC. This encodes CASSPGQGATSEQYV.

CDR3 region: CASSTGPGDEKLFF. The CDR3 coding sequence is TGTGCCAGTAGTACCGGGCCGGGGGATGAAAAACTGTTTTTT. J is TRBJ1-4 and V is TRBV19; D perhaps matches TRBD1 (5 bases). This CDR3 is 14 amino acids long. V gave up 4 bases and J gave up 6 bases, with 12 bases separating them. Per germline, CDR1 LNHDA and CDR2 SQIVND (reference sequence).

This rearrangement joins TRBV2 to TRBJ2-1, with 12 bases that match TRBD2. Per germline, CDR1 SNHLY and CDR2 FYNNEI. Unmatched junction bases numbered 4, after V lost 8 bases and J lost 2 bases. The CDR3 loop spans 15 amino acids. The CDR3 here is CASSASGGAYNEQFF. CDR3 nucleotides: TGTGCCAGCTCGGCTAGCGGGGGGGCCTACAATGAGCAGTTCTTC.

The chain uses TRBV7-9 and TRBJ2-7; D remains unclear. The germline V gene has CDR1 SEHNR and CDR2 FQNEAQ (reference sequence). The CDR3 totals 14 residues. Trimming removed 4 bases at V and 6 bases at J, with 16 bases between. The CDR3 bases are TGTGCCAGCAGCTCATCCGACACCCTCGGCGAGCAGTACGTC. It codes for CASSSSDTLGEQYV.

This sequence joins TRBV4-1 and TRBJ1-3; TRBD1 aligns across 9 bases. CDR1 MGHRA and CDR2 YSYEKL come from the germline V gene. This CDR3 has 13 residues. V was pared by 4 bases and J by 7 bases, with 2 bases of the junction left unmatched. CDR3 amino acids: CASSLGTGNTIYF. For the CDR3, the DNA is TGCGCCAGCAGCCTTGGGACAGGGAACACCATATATTTT.

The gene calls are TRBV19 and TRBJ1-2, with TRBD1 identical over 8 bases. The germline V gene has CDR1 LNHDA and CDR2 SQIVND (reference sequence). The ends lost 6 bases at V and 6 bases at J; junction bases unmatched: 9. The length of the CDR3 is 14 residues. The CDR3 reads CASSLQGVRDGYTF. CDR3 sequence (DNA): TGTGCCAGTAGCCTACAGGGGGTTCGGGATGGCTACACCTTC.

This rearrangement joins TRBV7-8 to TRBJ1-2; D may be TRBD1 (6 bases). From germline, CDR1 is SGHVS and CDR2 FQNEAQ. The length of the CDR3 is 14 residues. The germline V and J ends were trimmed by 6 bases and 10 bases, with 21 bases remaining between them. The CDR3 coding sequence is TGTGCCAGCAGTCGGACGAGGGGGATCCTAGACTACACCTTC. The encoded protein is CASSRTRGILDYTF.

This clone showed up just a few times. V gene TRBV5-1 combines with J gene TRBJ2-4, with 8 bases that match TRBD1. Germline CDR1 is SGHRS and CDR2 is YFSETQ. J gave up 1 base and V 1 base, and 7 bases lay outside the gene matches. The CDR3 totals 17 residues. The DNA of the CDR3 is TGCGCCAGCAGCTTGTTGACAGGGGTTCAGGCCAAAAACATTCAGTACTTC. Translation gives CASSLLTGVQAKNIQYF.

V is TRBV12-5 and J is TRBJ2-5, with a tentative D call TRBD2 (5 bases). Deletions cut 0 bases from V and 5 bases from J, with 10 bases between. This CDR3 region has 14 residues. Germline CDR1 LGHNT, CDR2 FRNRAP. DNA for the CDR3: TGTGCTAGTGGTTTGGTAGCATCGGGGGAGACCCAGTACTTC. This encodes CASGLVASGETQYF.

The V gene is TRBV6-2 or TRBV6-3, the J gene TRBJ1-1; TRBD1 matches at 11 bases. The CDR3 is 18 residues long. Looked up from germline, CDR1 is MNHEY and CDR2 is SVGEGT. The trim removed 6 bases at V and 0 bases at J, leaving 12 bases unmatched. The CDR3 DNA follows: TGTGCCAGCAGCTATCCTGCCGGGACAGGGGGGTTGAACACTGAAGCTTTCTTT. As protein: CASSYPAGTGGLNTEAFF.

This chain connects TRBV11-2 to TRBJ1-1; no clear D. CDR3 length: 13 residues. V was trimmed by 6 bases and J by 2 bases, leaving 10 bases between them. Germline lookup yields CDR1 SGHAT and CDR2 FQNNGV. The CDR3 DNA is TGTGCCAGCAGGTATACACGAAACACTGAAGCTTTCTTT. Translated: CASRYTRNTEAFF.